A single sample gave rise to the 18 T cell receptor beta chains below, sequenced in a study of shared clonotypes between healthy human individuals (dated by TCRdb to the early 2020s). Library preparation was by the immunoSEQ multiplex PCR assay. TCRdb re-hosts the immuneACCESS table, in-frame sequences only. Its copies lack some clones; in the studies checked, an unresolved V gene accounts for under half of them, and the cause for the rest is not known. This sample holds around 720,000 clones; around three quarters were observed only once. Jointly, the top ten make up roughly 1.9% of the sample. The sequenced sample was memory CD4+ T cells sorted from blood. The cell subset or site tag for this specimen amounts to: CD45RA-negative fraction. These receptors were taken from a woman between 25 and 40 years old in good health.

This clone is a singleton in its sample. The V call is TRBV28, the J call TRBJ2-7; no clear D gene. Germline CDR1 is MDHEN and CDR2 is SYDVKM. The CDR3 totals 14 residues. Trimming removed 3 bases from V and 0 bases from J, with 9 bases in between. The CDR3 here is CASSFWGSSYEQYF. CDR3 DNA: TGTGCCAGCAGTTTCTGGGGAAGCTCCTACGAGCAGTACTTC.

The V call is TRBV18, the J call TRBJ1-2; a possible D gene is TRBD1 (6 bases). V was pared by 6 bases and J by 5 bases, with 22 bases between. This CDR3 is built from 16 residues. Per the germline V gene, CDR1 is KGHSH and CDR2 is LQKENI. The CDR3 region is CASSPGQLVSRYGYTF. DNA of the CDR3: TGTGCCAGCTCGCCCGGACAGCTCGTCTCCCGATATGGCTACACCTTC.

This clone was picked up a small number of times. The chain has TRBV5-1 and TRBJ2-7, with 7 bases aligning to TRBD2. In germline, CDR1 is SGHRS, CDR2 YFSETQ. The CDR3 is 14 amino acids. V gave up 4 bases and J gave up 2 bases; unmatched junction bases: 6. The CDR3 DNA follows: TGCGCCAGCAGCAGGTGGGACTACCCCTACGAGCAGTACTTC. Residues: CASSRWDYPYEQYF.

The chain employs TRBV4-1 and TRBJ1-4; 8 positions agree with TRBD1. The J segment lost 5 bases and the V segment lost 0 bases, leaving 5 bases of the junction unmatched. CDR1 and CDR2 (germline): MGHRA, YSYEKL. CDR3 size: 16 residues. In nucleotides, the CDR3 is TGCGCCAGCAGCCAAGACGGCAGGGGGCTGAATGAAAAACTGTTTTTT. This gives the protein CASSQDGRGLNEKLFF.

The gene calls are TRBV7-7 and TRBJ2-1; 7 bases line up with TRBD2. Germline CDR1 and CDR2: SSHAT and FNYEAQ (reference sequence). With V trimmed by 4 bases and J by 8 bases, 11 bases remained unmatched. CDR3 length: 15 residues. The CDR3 coding sequence is TGTGCCAGCAGCTCCTGGGAGGGACCAGGAGATGAGCAGTTCTTC. Its translation is CASSSWEGPGDEQFF. Variable domain in full (rest from reference TRBV7-7 and TRBJ2-1): GAGVSQSPRYKVTKRGQDVTLRCDPISSHATLYWYQQALGQGPEFLTYFNYEAQPDKSGLPSDRFSAERPEGSISTLTIQRTEQRDSAMYRCASSSWEGPGDEQFFGPGTRLTVL.

On this clone itself: The sample has other DNA sequences that encode this CDR3 too. The chain combines TRBV5-1 with TRBJ2-1, with 12 bases that match TRBD2. The CDR3 sequence is 15 residues long. V shed 4 bases and J 4 bases; nucleotides not matched to a gene: 3. Germline V gives CDR1 SGHRS, CDR2 YFSETQ. The CDR3, as DNA: TGCGCCAGCAGCCTGACTAGCGGGAGTTACAATGAGCAGTTCTTC. This gives the protein CASSLTSGSYNEQFF.

The rearrangement uses TRBV6-1 and TRBJ1-3; D ambiguous. Germline CDR1 is MNHNS and CDR2 is SASEGT. CDR3 length: 10 amino acids. V lost 6 bases to trimming and J lost 13 bases, with 10 bases between them. CDR3 protein: CASRLTGIYF. The CDR3 nucleotides are TGTGCCAGCAGGTTAACGGGGATATATTTT.

In this sample, this clone turned up a few times. The chain employs TRBV2 and TRBJ2-4, with 12 bases identical to TRBD1. After removal of 6 bases from V and 8 bases from J, the junction contained 8 bases not matched to a gene. Germline V gene sequence: CDR1 SNHLY, CDR2 FYNNEI. This CDR3 region has 15 residues. CDR3 bases: TGTGCCAGCAGCGGGACAGGGGGCCGAAACGACATTCAGTACTTC. This gives the protein CASSGTGGRNDIQYF.

This clone has more than one count but fewer than ten. Distinct nucleotide sequences in the sample also encode this CDR3. The rearrangement uses TRBV5-1 and TRBJ1-3; a possible D gene is TRBD1 (5 bases). Looked up from germline, CDR1 is SGHRS and CDR2 is YFSETQ. The CDR3 runs to 15 residues. The V and J ends lost 1 base and 3 bases respectively, with 11 bases between them. Here the CDR3 reads CASSLQGSHGNTIYF. The CDR3 DNA is TGCGCCAGCAGCTTGCAGGGAAGCCATGGAAACACCATATATTTT.

As regards this clone: Other nucleotide sequences in the sample specify the same CDR3. The chain has TRBV7-2 and TRBJ2-5; 9 bases fit TRBD2. After removal of 8 bases from V and 4 bases from J, the junction contained 8 bases not matched to a gene. Germline-derived CDR1 and CDR2 are SGHTA and FQGNSA. This CDR3 comprises 14 residues. The CDR3 here is CASSHGGRGETQYF. The CDR3 coding sequence is TGTGCCAGCTCGCACGGCGGGAGGGGAGAGACCCAGTACTTC.

The rearrangement links TRBV2 to TRBJ2-5; D is ambiguous. The CDR3 covers 12 residues. Germline CDR1 is SNHLY and CDR2 is FYNNEI. The V and J ends lost 3 bases and 11 bases respectively, with 13 bases between them. For the CDR3, the DNA is TGTGCCAGCAGTGAGGAGTTGGGTCAGCAGTACTTC. It specifies CASSEELGQQYF.

The chain recombines TRBV27 with TRBJ1-1; 8 nucleotides line up with TRBD1. The CDR3 is 15 amino acids. J gave up 1 base and V 4 bases, and 5 bases lay outside the gene matches. CDR1 MNHEY and CDR2 SMNVEV come from the germline V gene (reference sequence). This chain's CDR3 is CASSSLDRANTEAFF. In nucleotides, the CDR3 is TGTGCCAGCAGTTCTTTGGACAGGGCGAACACTGAAGCTTTCTTT.

CDR3 sequence: CASSVRGQLNQPQHF. CDR3 coding DNA: TGTGCCAGCAGCGTAAGGGGACAGCTTAATCAGCCCCAGCATTTT. The chain recombines TRBV7-2 with TRBJ1-5; 7 bases are shared with TRBD1. Germline values: CDR1 SGHTA, CDR2 FQGNSA. This CDR3 region has 15 residues. V gave up 5 bases and J gave up 4 bases; unmatched junction bases: 8.

The chain combines TRBV7-7 with TRBJ2-5; TRBD1 matches 7 bases. The CDR3 runs to 14 residues. The germline gives CDR1 SSHAT, CDR2 FNYEAQ (reference sequence). V lost 6 bases, J lost 4 bases, and 8 bases stayed unmatched. CDR3: CASSLTTGSETQYF. The CDR3 region has the DNA TGTGCCAGCAGTTTAACGACAGGGTCAGAGACCCAGTACTTC.

This clone was counted a few times. V and J are TRBV19 and TRBJ1-2; 7 bases match TRBD1. Trimming removed 9 bases from V and 3 bases from J; junction bases left unmatched: 7. CDR1 LNHDA and CDR2 SQIVND come from the germline V gene (reference sequence). This CDR3 comprises 13 residues. The CDR3 loop reads CASRTGVDYGYTF. Here the CDR3 DNA reads TGTGCCAGCCGAACAGGGGTTGACTATGGCTACACCTTC.

CDR3 DNA sequence: TGCGCCAGCAGCGAGGGGACTAGCGGGCTCCGGGTGCAGTTCTTC. It codes for CASSEGTSGLRVQFF. This sequence joins TRBV5-1 and TRBJ2-1, with 12 bases lining up with TRBD2. Trimming cost V 4 bases and J 12 bases; bases outside gene matches: 11. CDR1 and CDR2 (germline): SGHRS, YFSETQ. This CDR3 region has 15 residues.

This rearrangement joins TRBV5-1 to TRBJ2-2; possible D gene TRBD2, 5 bases. The length of the CDR3 is 15 residues. Trimming shortened V by 3 bases and J by 0 bases, and 9 bases separated the two germline ends. In germline, CDR1 is SGHRS, CDR2 YFSETQ. DNA for the CDR3: TGCGCCAGCAGCTCGAGGGAGCCGAACACCGGGGAGCTGTTTTTT. Translation gives CASSSREPNTGELFF. Drawing the rest from reference TRBV5-1 and TRBJ2-2, the complete variable domain is KAGVTQTPRYLIKTRGQQVTLSCSPISGHRSVSWYQQTPGQGLQFLFEYFSETQRNKGNFPGRFSGRQFSNSRSEMNVSTLELGDSALYLCASSSREPNTGELFFGEGSRLTVL.

V is TRBV4-1 and J is TRBJ1-1; D remains ambiguous. Deletions cut 3 bases from V and 4 bases from J, with 6 bases between. The CDR3 is 12 residues long. CDR1 and CDR2 from the germline V gene are MGHRA and YSYEKL. The CDR3 DNA is TGCGCCAGCAGCCAGGTCGGCACTGAAGCTTTCTTT. This sequence encodes CASSQVGTEAFF.